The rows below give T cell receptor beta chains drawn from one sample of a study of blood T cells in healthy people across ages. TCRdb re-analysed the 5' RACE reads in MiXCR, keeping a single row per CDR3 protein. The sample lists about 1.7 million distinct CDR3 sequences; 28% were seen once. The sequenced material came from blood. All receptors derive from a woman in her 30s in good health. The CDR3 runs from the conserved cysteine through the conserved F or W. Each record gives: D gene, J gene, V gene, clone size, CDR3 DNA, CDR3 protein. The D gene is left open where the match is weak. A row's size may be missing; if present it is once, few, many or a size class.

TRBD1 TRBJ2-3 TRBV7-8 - TGTGCCAGCAGCCCCCGCCCGGGACAGGGGTTTACAGATACGCAGTATTTT CASSPRPGQGFTDTQYF
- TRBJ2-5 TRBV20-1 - TGCAGTGCTAGAGCACGGGCCAGTTGGGAGACCCAGTACTTC CSARARASWETQYF
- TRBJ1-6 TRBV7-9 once TGTGCCAGCAGCCCCCCTCCGTCACCCCTCCACTTT CASSPPPSPLHF
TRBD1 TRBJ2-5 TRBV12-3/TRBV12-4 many TGTGCCAGCAGTCCTCCGGGACAGGGGGAGACCCAGTACTTC CASSPPGQGETQYF
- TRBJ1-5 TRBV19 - TGTGCCAGTAGTGGAGACAGGTTCTTATGCAATCAGCCCCAGCATTTT CASSGDRFLCNQPQHF
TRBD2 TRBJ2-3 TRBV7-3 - TGTGCCAGCAGCTTAACCGGACTAGCGGGGGGAAGCACAGATACGCAGTATTTT CASSLTGLAGGSTDTQYF
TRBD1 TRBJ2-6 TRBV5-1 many TGCGCCAGCAGCTACCAGGGGGATGGGGCCAACGTCCTGACTTTC CASSYQGDGANVLTF
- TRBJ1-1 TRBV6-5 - TGTGCCAGCAGACCCCTCGAGGGGTGGTTTACTGAAGCTTTCTTT CASRPLEGWFTEAFF
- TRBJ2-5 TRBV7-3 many TGTGCCAGCAGCCCCGCCGGGGGCCACCAAGAGACCCAGTACTTC CASSPAGGHQETQYF
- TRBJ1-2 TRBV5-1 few TGCGCCAGCAGCCTCGAGACGGTTAACTATGGCTACACCTTC CASSLETVNYGYTF
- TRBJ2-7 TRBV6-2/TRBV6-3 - TGTGCCAGCAGTATTTCTCATGAGCAGTACTTC CASSISHEQYF
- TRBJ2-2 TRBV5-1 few TGCGCCAGCAGCTTGGGACAGTTAGCCGGGGAGCTGTTTTTT CASSLGQLAGELFF
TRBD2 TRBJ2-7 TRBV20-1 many TGCAGTGCTAGAGACGGGGGGATATCCTACGAGCAGTACTTC CSARDGGISYEQYF
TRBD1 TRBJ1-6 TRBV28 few TGTGCCAGCAGCCCTACGGGACAGGGTTATAATTCACCCCTCCACTTT CASSPTGQGYNSPLHF
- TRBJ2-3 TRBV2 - TGTGCCAGCCCGGGAACGAGTCCAAGGAATACGCAGTATTTT CASPGTSPRNTQYF
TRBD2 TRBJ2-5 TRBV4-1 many TGCGCCAGCAGCCAAGTGACTAGCGGGGGGGCGCGAGGGGAGACCCAGTACTTC CASSQVTSGGARGETQYF
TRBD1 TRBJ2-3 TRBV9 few TGTGCCAGCAGCACGAGACAGGGTCAAACGCAGTATTTT CASSTRQGQTQYF
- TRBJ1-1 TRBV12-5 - TGTGCTAGTGCCTCCGGGGGGAACACTGAAGCTTTCTTT CASASGGNTEAFF
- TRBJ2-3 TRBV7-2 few TGTGCCAGCAGCCCACAACTCTTAGATACGCAGTATTTT CASSPQLLDTQYF
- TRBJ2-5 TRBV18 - TGTGCCAGCTCACGACGGCATGCGGAGACCCAGTACTTC CASSRRHAETQYF
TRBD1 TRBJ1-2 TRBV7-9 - TGTGCCAGCAGCTCACCGGGACAGGGGGATGGCTACACCTTC CASSSPGQGDGYTF
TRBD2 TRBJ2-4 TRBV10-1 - TGCGCCAGCAGCGAGGGAGGGGACATTCAGTACTTC CASSEGGDIQYF
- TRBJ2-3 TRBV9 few TGTGCCAGCAGCGTAGACCCTGACCCTAGCACAGATACGCAGTATTTT CASSVDPDPSTDTQYF
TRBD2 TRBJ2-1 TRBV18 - TGTGCCAGCTCTCGAGGACTAGCGGGAGAGGTTGAGCAGTTCTTC CASSRGLAGEVEQFF
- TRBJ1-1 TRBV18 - TGTGCCAGCTCCCCAGGAAGGGAGGGCACTGAAGCTTTCTTT CASSPGREGTEAFF
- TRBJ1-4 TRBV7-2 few TGTGCCAGCAGCTTAGCGGGCCCGGGTGAAAAACTGTTTTTT CASSLAGPGEKLFF
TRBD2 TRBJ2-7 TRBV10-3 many TGTGCCATCAGTGAGTCTTCGGCTAGCGGGGGTTACGAGCAGTACTTC CAISESSASGGYEQYF
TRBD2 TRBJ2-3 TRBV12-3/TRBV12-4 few TGTGCCAGCAGTACTGGACTAGCGGGGGGGCGAGATACGCAGTATTTT CASSTGLAGGRDTQYF
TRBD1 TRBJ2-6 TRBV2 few TGTGCCAGCAGTGGGGGACAGGGACTCTCTGGGGCCAACGTCCTGACTTTC CASSGGQGLSGANVLTF
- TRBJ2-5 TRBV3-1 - TGTGCCAGCAGCCAATGGGATTCGAAGACCCAGTACTTC CASSQWDSKTQYF
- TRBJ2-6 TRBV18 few TGTGCCAGCGCACAGGGTGTAAGTACCGGGGCCAACGTCCTGACTTTC CASAQGVSTGANVLTF
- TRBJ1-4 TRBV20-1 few TGCAGTGCTCCCTCGCGGAGGGGGGAAAAACTGTTTTTT CSAPSRRGEKLFF
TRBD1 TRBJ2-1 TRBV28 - TGTGCCAGCAGTCCCCTCCTGGACAGGTACGAGCAGTTCTTC CASSPLLDRYEQFF
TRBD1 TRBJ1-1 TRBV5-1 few TGCGCCAGCAGCGGAGGGACAGGGGGCATTTCTGAAGCTTTCTTT CASSGGTGGISEAFF
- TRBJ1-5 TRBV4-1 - TGCGCCAGCAGCCCCCTCAGGAGCAATCAGCCCCAGCATTTT CASSPLRSNQPQHF
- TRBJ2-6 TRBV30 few TGTGCCTGGAGTCGGGCATTGGGAATTGGGGCCAACGTCCTGACTTTC CAWSRALGIGANVLTF
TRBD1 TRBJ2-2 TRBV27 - TGTGCCAGCAGTTACGGGACAGGGTGGACGGGGGAGCTGTTTTTT CASSYGTGWTGELFF
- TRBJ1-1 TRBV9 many TGTGCCAGCAGCTTGGGTCTGACCACTGAAGCTTTCTTT CASSLGLTTEAFF
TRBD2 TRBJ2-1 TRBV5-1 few TGCGCCAGCAGCTCACCGCCCACAGGGCAGCGGGCGGGAGGGCCAGGCAATGAGCAGTTCTTC CASSSPPTGQRAGGPGNEQFF
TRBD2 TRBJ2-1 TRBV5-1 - TGCGCCAACAGCGGTCTAGGGACTAGCGGGTTCAATGAGCAGTTCTTC CANSGLGTSGFNEQFF
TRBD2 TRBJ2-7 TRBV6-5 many TGTGCCAGCAGTTACCCTACCGGGGGGGGCTACGAGCAGTACTTC CASSYPTGGGYEQYF
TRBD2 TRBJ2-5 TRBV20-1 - TGCAGTGCTAGCGCCGGGACTAGCGGGAGGCAAGAGACCCAGTACTTC CSASAGTSGRQETQYF
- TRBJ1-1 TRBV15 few TGTGCCACCAGCAGAGATTTTGGGGGACGGAACACTGAAGCTTTCTTT CATSRDFGGRNTEAFF
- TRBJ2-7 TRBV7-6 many TGTGCCAGCAGCGCCCGGGGAGGCTCTCCCTACGAGCAGTACTTC CASSARGGSPYEQYF